Shown below are 12 T cell receptor beta chains from a single sample sequenced in a study of shared clonotypes between healthy human individuals. Method: immunoSEQ multiplex PCR; TCRdb's copy keeps in-frame clones and lacks some. The repertoire holds some 95,000 clones, with approximately 75% as singletons. The sample consisted of memory CD8+ T cells sorted from blood. Subset specified: CD45RO+ cells pooled with CCR7-negative TemRA cells. These receptors all come from a man aged 30 to 39 in good health.

CDR3 in amino acids: CAISELQGMDEQFF. The CDR3 bases are TGTGCCATCAGTGAGCTCCAGGGGATGGATGAGCAGTTCTTC. The chain joins TRBV10-3 to TRBJ2-1; a possible D gene is TRBD1 (6 bases). This CDR3 comprises 14 residues. Germline assignment: CDR1 ENHRY and CDR2 SYGVKD. Trimming left V 2 bases short and J 8 bases short, with 13 bases between.

This clone was counted a few times. This chain connects TRBV6-5 to TRBJ2-5, with D possibly TRBD1 on 5 matching bases. Germline-derived CDR1 and CDR2 are MNHEY and SVGAGI. V gave up 4 bases and J gave up 3 bases, with 18 bases separating them. The CDR3 has 16 residues. CDR3 sequence: CASSFGSSGFEETQYF. DNA for the CDR3: TGTGCCAGCAGTTTCGGGTCTTCAGGGTTCGAAGAGACCCAGTACTTC.

This clone was seen only a few times. With a far larger clone one base away, a read error is the likely cause. The identical CDR3 is also encoded by other nucleotide sequences in the sample. The chain uses TRBV28 and TRBJ1-2; D is uncertain. From germline, CDR1 is MDHEN and CDR2 SYDVKM. This CDR3 is built from 11 residues. V was clipped by 4 bases and J by 3 bases, with 3 bases between them. The CDR3 loop reads CASSSDYGYTF. Written as DNA, the CDR3 is TGTGCCAGCAGTTCAGACTATGGCTACACCTTC.

This clone has a handful of counts. The chain employs TRBV4-3 and TRBJ1-5, with no clear D. The CDR3 runs 15 residues. V was trimmed by 2 bases and J by 0 bases, leaving 8 bases between them. The germline V gene has CDR1 LGHNA and CDR2 YSLEER. The CDR3 bases are TGCGCCAGCAGCCAAACTTTAGATAGCAATCAGCCCCAGCATTTT. Translation: CASSQTLDSNQPQHF.

The chain is built from TRBV9 and TRBJ1-2, with D possibly TRBD1 on 6 matching bases. Germline-derived CDR1 and CDR2 are SGDLS and YYNGEE. With 4 bases removed from V and 4 bases from J, the gap between germline ends came to 17 bases. This CDR3 has 15 residues. The DNA of the CDR3 is TGTGCCAGCAGCCCTATCATGGGGGGGCTCTATGGCTACACCTTC. Protein: CASSPIMGGLYGYTF.

The V and J genes are TRBV28 and TRBJ1-1, with D tentatively TRBD1 (6 bases). Germline lookup yields CDR1 MDHEN and CDR2 SYDVKM. V lost 4 bases and J 9 bases, leaving 12 bases between the germline ends. The CDR3 loop spans 12 amino acids. CDR3 sequence: CASSSGQKKAFF. In DNA form, the CDR3 reads TGTGCCAGCAGTTCAGGACAGAAGAAAGCTTTCTTT.

This rearrangement joins TRBV7-6 to TRBJ1-4; perhaps TRBD1 as D (5 bases). CDR1 and CDR2 (germline): SGHVS, FNYEAQ. The CDR3 has 14 amino acids. Trimming cost V 3 bases and J 1 base, with 6 bases left between them. This CDR3 is CASSFGGTNEKLFF. CDR3 DNA sequence: TGTGCCAGCAGCTTCGGGGGAACTAATGAAAAACTGTTTTTT.

Here the CDR3 reads CASSLAPGSSYNEQFF. The DNA for the CDR3 is TGTGCCAGCAGCTTAGCGCCCGGGAGCTCCTACAATGAGCAGTTCTTC. The V gene is TRBV7-9, the J gene TRBJ2-1, with TRBD2 as a possible D gene (6 bases). Germline CDR1 and CDR2: SEHNR and FQNEAQ (reference sequence). V was trimmed by 0 bases and J by 0 bases, leaving 9 bases between them. The CDR3 totals 16 residues.

This clone was detected a few times. The CDR3 loop is CARGEKLFF. The CDR3 bases are TGTGCTAGAGGGGAAAAACTGTTTTTT. The rearrangement uses TRBV12-5 and TRBJ1-4; D remains ambiguous. The germline V gene has CDR1 LGHNT and CDR2 FRNRAP. V was trimmed by 9 bases and J by 8 bases, leaving 4 bases between them. This CDR3 region has 9 residues. Full variable domain (rest looked up from reference TRBV12-5 and TRBJ1-4): DARVTQTPRHKVTEMGQEVTMRCQPILGHNTVFWYRQTMMQGLELLAYFRNRAPLDDSGMPKDRFSAEMPDATLATLKIQPSEPRDSAVYFCARGEKLFFGSGTQLSVL.

The rearrangement uses TRBV5-1 and TRBJ1-2, with D possibly being TRBD1 (5 bases). Trimming stripped 5 bases from V and 4 bases from J, with 12 bases between. This CDR3 has 13 amino acids. Germline V CDR1 and CDR2: SGHRS, YFSETQ. The CDR3 nucleotides are TGCGCCAGCAGACGGGACGGGGCCTATGGCTACACCTTC. The encoded protein is CASRRDGAYGYTF.

The V and J genes are TRBV25-1 and TRBJ2-3, with 7 bases lining up with TRBD2. V lost 5 bases to trimming and J lost 9 bases; unmatched junction nucleotides: 8. Germline lookup yields CDR1 MGHDK and CDR2 SYGVNS. The CDR3 contains 13 residues. The CDR3, as DNA: TGTGCCAGCAGTAACGGGAGGTCGAAGACGCAGTATTTT. It encodes CASSNGRSKTQYF.

The chain recombines TRBV5-1 with TRBJ1-3, with D unclear. CDR3 length equals 16 residues. Trimming removed 0 bases at V and 0 bases at J, with 10 bases between. Germline loops: CDR1 SGHRS, CDR2 YFSETQ. In DNA form, the CDR3 reads TGCGCCAGCAGCTTGGCCGACACGAGCTCTGGAAACACCATATATTTT. As protein: CASSLADTSSGNTIYF.